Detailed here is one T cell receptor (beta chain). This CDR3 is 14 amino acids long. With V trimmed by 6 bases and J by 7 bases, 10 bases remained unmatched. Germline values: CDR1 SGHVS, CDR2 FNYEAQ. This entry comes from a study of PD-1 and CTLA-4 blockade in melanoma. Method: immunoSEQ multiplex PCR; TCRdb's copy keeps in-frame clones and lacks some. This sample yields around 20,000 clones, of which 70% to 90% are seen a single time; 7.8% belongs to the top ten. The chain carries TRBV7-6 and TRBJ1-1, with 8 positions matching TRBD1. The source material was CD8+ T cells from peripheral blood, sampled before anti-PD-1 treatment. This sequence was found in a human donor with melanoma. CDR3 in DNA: TGTGCCAGCAGGCCGGACAGGGCTTGGCATGAAGCTTTCTTT. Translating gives CASRPDRAWHEAFF.